This paragraph covers one T cell receptor (beta chain) sequence. Its antigen is currently unknown. The method was immunoSEQ multiplex PCR; TCRdb's version includes in-frame clones alone and lacks a portion of them. The sample lists approximately 94,000 clones; 75% to 95% were seen once. This specimen belongs to a study of OX40 agonist ivuxolimab in advanced cancers. Study information: Ivuxolimab, an agonistic anti-OX40 (CD134) antibody, was given to patients. Three dose-escalation patients had partial responses: one with hepatocellular carcinoma and two with cutaneous melanoma. General observations from the study: Clonal expansion was among the lowest in partial responders at 0.1-3.0 mg/kg, especially CD8+.

CDR3 size: 14 residues. Germline V gene sequence: CDR1 MDHEN, CDR2 SYDVKM. The ends were cut back, 5 bases at V and 5 bases at J, with 13 bases in the middle. This receptor was obtained from an adult with an advanced solid tumor such as melanoma, head and neck, liver or kidney cancer. J is TRBJ1-5 and V is TRBV28, with D possibly matching TRBD1 (5 bases). Here the sequenced sample was CD4+ or CD8+ T cells sorted from blood, taken in a trial of the OX40 agonist ivuxolimab. CDR3 protein: CASSARGRDQPQHF. CDR3 DNA sequence: TGTGCCAGCAGTGCAAGGGGAAGGGATCAGCCCCAGCATTTT.